A selection of T cell receptor beta chains follows, all from one sample in a study of T cell responses to AZD1222 COVID-19 vaccine. The table came from immunoSEQ multiplex PCR; TCRdb's copy has only in-frame clones and leaves some out. The table has roughly 86,000 clones, 85% to 90% seen once. The sample in question was peripheral blood, obtained on day 0 of AZD1222 vaccination. These receptors were obtained from an adult in good health. Both conserved end residues are part of each CDR3. D genes are given only for firm matches. Not all rows give a size; the values are once, few, many and, for expanded clones, a class.

v_gene	j_gene	d_gene	abundance	CDR3aa	CDR3nt
TRBV5-1	TRBJ2-7	-	-	CASRPGGFSEQYF	TGCGCCAGCAGGCCGGGCGGTTTTTCCGAGCAGTACTTC
TRBV28	TRBJ1-5	-	-	CASRGQSGNQPQHF	TGTGCCAGCCGGGGGCAGTCCGGCAATCAGCCCCAGCATTTT
TRBV6-2/TRBV6-3	TRBJ1-2	-	few	CASSYGSGYTF	TGTGCCAGCAGTTACGGGAGTGGCTACACCTTC
TRBV18	TRBJ2-7	TRBD1	-	CASSPGTGYGEQYF	TGTGCCAGCTCACCCGGGACAGGGTACGGCGAGCAGTACTTC
TRBV6-5	TRBJ2-7	TRBD2	once	CASRLAGGGHYEQYF	TGTGCCAGCAGACTAGCGGGAGGGGGGCACTACGAGCAGTACTTC
TRBV19	TRBJ2-2	-	-	CASTETGNTGELFF	TGTGCCAGCACCGAGACAGGGAACACCGGGGAGCTGTTTTTT
TRBV27	TRBJ1-1	-	-	CASSRRYLNTEAFF	TGTGCCAGCAGTAGGAGGTACTTGAACACTGAAGCTTTCTTT
TRBV19	TRBJ1-5	-	-	CASSTRGALGEPQHF	TGTGCCAGTAGTACCCGGGGGGCCCTCGGTGAGCCCCAGCATTTT
TRBV15	TRBJ2-5	TRBD1	-	CATSPRVTGGVETQYF	TGTGCCACCAGCCCGCGAGTGACAGGGGGGGTCGAGACCCAGTACTTC
TRBV20-1	TRBJ1-2	-	once	CSAGNYGYTF	TGCAGTGCAGGGAACTATGGCTACACCTTC
TRBV28	TRBJ1-1	-	-	CASTHRTVKNTEAFF	TGTGCCAGCACTCACAGGACAGTAAAGAACACTGAAGCTTTCTTT
TRBV10-3	TRBJ1-5	-	-	CAISEGGLNQPQHF	TGTGCCATCAGTGAAGGGGGGCTCAATCAGCCCCAGCATTTT
TRBV7-9	TRBJ1-3	TRBD1	once	CASSLDRGSGNTIYF	TGTGCCAGCAGCTTAGACAGGGGAAGCGGAAACACCATATATTTT
TRBV5-1	TRBJ1-3	-	-	CASSYDETGNTIYF	TGCGCCAGCAGCTACGACGAAACTGGAAACACCATATATTTT
TRBV5-1	TRBJ2-5	-	-	CASSPFGQTRETQYF	TGCGCCAGCAGCCCCTTTGGACAGACACGGGAGACCCAGTACTTC
TRBV4-3	TRBJ2-7	TRBD2	-	CASSQGRAGPEQYF	TGCGCCAGCAGCCAAGGACGAGCGGGGCCCGAGCAGTACTTC
TRBV11-2	TRBJ2-2	TRBD2	-	CASSLGVSGRAGELFF	TGTGCCAGCAGCTTGGGGGTTAGCGGGAGAGCCGGGGAGCTGTTTTTT
TRBV4-1	TRBJ2-7	TRBD2	-	CASSQVGGIEQYF	TGCGCCAGCAGCCAAGTCGGGGGGATCGAGCAGTACTTC
TRBV28	TRBJ1-5	TRBD1	once	CASSKGGAGNQPQHF	TGTGCCAGCAGCAAAGGGGGCGCCGGCAATCAGCCCCAGCATTTT
TRBV2	TRBJ1-6	TRBD1	-	CASSEGFRGQSPLHF	TGTGCCAGCAGTGAAGGCTTCAGGGGGCAATCACCCCTCCACTTT
TRBV6-5	TRBJ2-5	-	-	CASTAGTVVETQYF	TGTGCCAGCACTGCGGGGACAGTTGTGGAGACCCAGTACTTC
TRBV23-1	TRBJ1-2	-	-	CASSQSTHGPNYGYTF	TGCGCCAGCAGTCAATCGACTCACGGGCCAAACTATGGCTACACCTTC
TRBV19	TRBJ1-5	-	-	CASKTFYSNQPQHF	TGTGCCAGTAAGACATTTTATAGCAATCAGCCCCAGCATTTT
TRBV7-9	TRBJ2-3	-	-	CASSLWGAETDTQYF	TGTGCCAGCAGCCTTTGGGGGGCTGAGACAGATACGCAGTATTTT
TRBV18	TRBJ2-7	-	-	CASSGGVGEQYF	TGTGCCAGCTCCGGAGGGGTCGGAGAGCAGTACTTC
TRBV14	TRBJ2-3	-	-	CASSARRVGPDTQYF	TGTGCCAGCAGCGCCCGACGAGTAGGTCCAGATACGCAGTATTTT
TRBV9	TRBJ2-3	-	few	CASSVDSDTQYF	TGTGCCAGCAGCGTAGACAGCGATACGCAGTATTTT
TRBV5-5	TRBJ2-4	-	-	CASSYLAKNIQYF	TGTGCCAGCAGCTATTTAGCCAAAAACATTCAGTACTTC
TRBV7-2	TRBJ2-3	-	-	CASSLAGGGGSTDTQYF	TGTGCCAGCAGCTTAGCGGGGGGCGGAGGTAGCACAGATACGCAGTATTTT
TRBV30	TRBJ2-1	TRBD2	-	CAWIIDGRGDEQFF	TGTGCCTGGATTATCGACGGGAGGGGGGATGAGCAGTTCTTC
TRBV7-2	TRBJ1-1	TRBD1	-	CASSLTGANTEAFF	TGTGCCAGCAGCCTGACAGGGGCAAACACTGAAGCTTTCTTT
TRBV29-1	TRBJ2-7	-	-	CSVSWDGIEQYF	TGCAGCGTTTCCTGGGACGGGATCGAGCAGTACTTC